One and the same sample provided the 25 T cell receptor beta chains below, sequenced in a study of T cell changes during pregnancy in multiple sclerosis. The assay was immunoSEQ multiplex PCR, and TCRdb's table has in-frame clones only and misses some. The sample comprises fewer than 35,000 clones, 85% to 90% of which are singletons, and over 0.5% rests with the top ten. The sample consisted of CD4+ T cells from peripheral blood mononuclear cells, taken in the third trimester of pregnancy. These receptors were collected from a female donor in good health, enrolled as a control in a pregnancy study.

The chain employs TRBV29-1 and TRBJ2-5, with TRBD2 identical over 9 bases. This CDR3 has 15 residues. The V and J ends lost 4 bases and 5 bases, in that order; junction bases with no gene match: 11. Looked up from germline, CDR1 is SQVTM and CDR2 is ANQGSEA. The CDR3 DNA follows: TGCAGCGTTGCCTCTAGCGGGGCTGGCAGGGAGACCCAGTACTTC. This translates into CSVASSGAGRETQYF.

The V gene is TRBV7-8, the J gene TRBJ2-7; 10 nucleotides match TRBD1. Germline V gene data show CDR1 as SGHVS and CDR2 as FQNEAQ. The CDR3 extends over 17 amino acids. Losses at the gene ends were 4 bases for V and 1 base for J; bases not matched to a gene: 10. The CDR3 DNA sequence: TGTGCCAGCAGCTCCAGGTCCGGGACAGGGGTTTCCTACGAGCAGTACTTC. It translates to CASSSRSGTGVSYEQYF.

V usage is TRBV5-1 and J usage is TRBJ1-4; 10 bases map to TRBD1. V was pared by 3 bases and J by 0 bases, with 2 bases of the junction left unmatched. This CDR3 is built from 16 residues. CDR1 is SGHRS, CDR2 YFSETQ, per germline. The CDR3 DNA reads TGCGCCAGCAGCTCCGGACAGGGGGCAACTAATGAAAAACTGTTTTTT. Its protein is CASSSGQGATNEKLFF.

V and J are TRBV29-1 and TRBJ1-5; TRBD1 aligns across 8 bases. Germline V gene data show CDR1 as SQVTM and CDR2 as ANQGSEA. This CDR3 region has 14 residues. With 6 bases clipped from V and 1 base from J, the junction kept 5 bases outside the gene matches. The CDR3 coding sequence is TGCAGCGTGGCTACAGGGGGAAGCAATCAGCCCCAGCATTTT. The encoded protein is CSVATGGSNQPQHF.

The chain couples TRBV6-5 to TRBJ1-2, with D unresolved. The V end lost 8 bases, the J end lost 2 bases, and 6 bases lay between the germline ends. Germline V gene data show CDR1 as MNHEY and CDR2 as SVGAGI. The CDR3 extends over 11 amino acids. The CDR3 here is CASGWNYGYTF. Here the CDR3 DNA reads TGTGCCAGCGGCTGGAACTATGGCTACACCTTC.

V and J are TRBV6-1 and TRBJ1-1, with 7 nucleotides matching TRBD1. Germline CDR1 MNHNS, CDR2 SASEGT. Trimming took 5 bases from V and 6 from J; bases not matched to a gene: 9. The CDR3 is 14 amino acids. The CDR3 sequence: CASSLPGDSAEAFF. For the CDR3, the DNA is TGTGCCAGCAGTTTGCCAGGGGACAGCGCTGAAGCTTTCTTT.

V and J are TRBV4-1 and TRBJ2-2, with a weak D call TRBD2 (6 bases). The germline gives CDR1 MGHRA, CDR2 YSYEKL. V lost 5 bases, J lost 3 bases, and 10 bases lay in between. CDR3 length equals 14 residues. In DNA, the CDR3 is TGCGCCAGCAGCAACGGGGGTTACACCGGGGAGCTGTTTTTT. Translated: CASSNGGYTGELFF.

This sequence joins TRBV6-6 and TRBJ2-7, with a possible D match to TRBD1 (6 bases). Germline V gene lookup returns CDR1 MNHNY and CDR2 SVGAGI (reference sequence). The V gene lost 5 bases and the J gene lost 2 bases, with 13 bases spanning the gap. This CDR3 spans 14 amino acids. CDR3 in DNA: TGTGCCAGCAGTGGTAGGGGGAACACCTACGAGCAGTACTTC. Translation: CASSGRGNTYEQYF.

V is TRBV20-1 and J is TRBJ2-1; 11 bases align to TRBD2. V was pared by 6 bases and J by 13 bases, with 5 bases of the junction left unmatched. Germline loops: CDR1 DFQATT, CDR2 SNEGSKA (reference sequence). This CDR3 comprises 11 residues. The CDR3 spells CSATSGRSQFF. The CDR3, as DNA: TGCAGTGCAACTAGCGGGAGATCCCAGTTCTTC.

This chain links TRBV9 with TRBJ2-5; TRBD2 aligns across 12 bases. Germline V gene data show CDR1 as SGDLS and CDR2 as YYNGEE. CDR3 length: 16 amino acids. V shed 0 bases and J 5 bases; nucleotides not matched to a gene: 5. The CDR3 loop is CASSVATLAGGETQYF. The CDR3 region has the DNA TGTGCCAGCAGCGTAGCTACTCTAGCGGGGGGGGAGACCCAGTACTTC.

This clone has a single count. The chain links TRBV11-2 to TRBJ2-3; tentatively, D is TRBD2 (6 bases). Germline CDR1 and CDR2: SGHAT and FQNNGV. Trimming pared 5 bases from V and 2 bases from J, leaving 17 bases between. This CDR3 region has 16 residues. CDR3 coding DNA: TGTGCCAGCAGCCTGGGGGAGGTCACATTCACAGATACGCAGTATTTT. Amino acids: CASSLGEVTFTDTQYF.

The chain couples TRBV29-1 to TRBJ2-6, with a possible D match to TRBD1 (6 bases). V was shortened by 6 bases and J by 0 bases, with 15 bases between the two germline ends. Germline loops: CDR1 SQVTM, CDR2 ANQGSEA. The CDR3 extends over 16 amino acids. CDR3: CSVPQYRVSGANVLTF. The CDR3 bases are TGCAGCGTGCCCCAATACAGGGTCTCTGGGGCCAACGTCCTGACTTTC.

The V gene is TRBV6-6, the J gene TRBJ2-1, with 10 positions matching TRBD2. This CDR3 is 15 amino acids long. The ends lost 6 bases at V and 2 bases at J; junction bases unmatched: 4. Germline V gene data show CDR1 as MNHNY and CDR2 as SVGAGI (reference sequence). The CDR3 here is CASRLSGGAYNEQFF. The CDR3 DNA is TGTGCCAGCAGATTGAGCGGGGGGGCCTACAATGAGCAGTTCTTC.

The chain links TRBV7-2 to TRBJ2-5, with 9 bases matching TRBD2. The J call is uncertain, as TRBJ2-7 better fits the DNA end. This CDR3 spans 15 amino acids. CDR1 and CDR2 from the germline V gene are SGHTA and FQGNSA. This CDR3 reads CASSLRLAEGYEQYF. The CDR3 bases are TGTGCCAGCAGCTTACGACTAGCGGAGGGTTACGAGCAGTACTTC.

The chain uses TRBV6-5 and TRBJ2-7, with no clear D. Germline lookup yields CDR1 MNHEY and CDR2 SVGAGI. Trimming shortened V by 5 bases and J by 5 bases, and 7 bases separated the two germline ends. The CDR3 extends over 11 amino acids. The CDR3 DNA sequence: TGTGCCAGCAGTGTTCTCGACGAGCAGTACTTC. It yields the protein CASSVLDEQYF.

V usage is TRBV19 and J usage is TRBJ1-1; TRBD1 might be the D (6 bases). The germline CDR1 and CDR2 sequences are LNHDA and SQIVND (reference sequence). This CDR3 region has 15 residues. The V and J ends lost 5 bases and 1 base respectively, with 14 bases between them. CDR3 residues: CASSLTGNANTEAFF. CDR3 in DNA: TGTGCCAGTAGTCTTACAGGGAATGCGAACACTGAAGCTTTCTTT.

The rearrangement links TRBV6-4 to TRBJ2-1; 8 nucleotides line up with TRBD2. The CDR3 has 15 residues. The germline V gene has CDR1 MRHNA and CDR2 SNTAGT. The V and J ends lost 0 bases and 7 bases, in that order; junction bases with no gene match: 5. CDR3 in amino acids: CASSDSTGGWNEQFF. CDR3 DNA sequence: TGTGCCAGCAGTGACTCAACGGGAGGGTGGAATGAGCAGTTCTTC.

This chain uses TRBV19 with TRBJ2-2, with 8 bases matching TRBD2. Trimming at V came to 9 bases and at J to 5 bases, leaving 8 bases not matched to a gene. CDR3 length equals 14 residues. CDR1 and CDR2 (germline): LNHDA, SQIVND (reference sequence). The CDR3 region has the DNA TGTGCCAGCCTCTCGGGGGGGCCTACCGGGGAGCTGTTTTTT. Protein sequence: CASLSGGPTGELFF.

The V and J genes are TRBV19 and TRBJ2-7; D is unresolved. The CDR3 length is 12 residues. The V end lost 7 bases, the J end lost 6 bases, and 13 bases lay between the germline ends. Germline V CDR1 and CDR2: LNHDA, SQIVND (reference sequence). CDR3 nucleotide sequence: TGTGCCAGTAAACCCCCCGGTGGCGAGCAGTACTTC. As protein: CASKPPGGEQYF.

This clone was seen a handful of times. The chain couples TRBV5-6 to TRBJ2-7; TRBD2 might be the D (6 bases). CDR3 length equals 15 residues. Germline CDR1 reads SGHDT; CDR2 reads YYEEEE. Trimming cost V 1 base and J 1 base, with 12 bases left between them. DNA of the CDR3: TGTGCCAGCAGCTTGTCGGCAGGGAGGTCCTACGAGCAGTACTTC. Translated, it gives CASSLSAGRSYEQYF.

This clone has only one observation. The chain combines TRBV19 with TRBJ2-3; D might be TRBD1 (5 bases). Between the trimmed V and J ends, which lost 1 base and 4 bases, there was a span of 6 bases. The CDR3 length is 13 residues. Germline V gives CDR1 LNHDA, CDR2 SQIVND (reference sequence). The CDR3 here is CASSIARADTQYF. CDR3 bases: TGTGCCAGTAGTATAGCCAGGGCAGATACGCAGTATTTT.

This clone appeared a few times. The chain carries TRBV10-2 and TRBJ1-1; TRBD1 matches at 8 bases. Germline assignment: CDR1 WSHSY and CDR2 SAAADI. The CDR3 sequence is 13 residues long. V dropped 6 bases and J dropped 4; count of bases not matched to a gene: 4. The CDR3 DNA follows: TGCGCCAGCAGCCCCGACAGGGGCACTGAAGCTTTCTTT. It specifies CASSPDRGTEAFF.

The chain uses TRBV30 and TRBJ2-5, with a possible D match to TRBD2 (5 bases). This CDR3 contains 11 residues. The germline gives CDR1 GTSNPN, CDR2 SVGIG (reference sequence). Trimming left V 1 base short and J 8 bases short, with 8 bases between. For the CDR3, the DNA is TGTGCCTGGAGTGGGGGAGCCACCCAGTACTTC. This encodes CAWSGGATQYF.

This chain connects TRBV19 to TRBJ2-1; 7 bases align to TRBD1. CDR3 length: 15 amino acids. CDR1 is LNHDA, CDR2 SQIVND, per germline (reference sequence). Trimming at V came to 3 bases and at J to 1 base, leaving 3 bases not matched to a gene. The CDR3 DNA reads as TGTGCCAGTAGTATGGTACAGGGGTCCTACAATGAGCAGTTCTTC. Translating gives CASSMVQGSYNEQFF.

The V and J genes are TRBV7-9 and TRBJ1-1; TRBD1 is a possible D gene (5 bases). This CDR3 is built from 14 residues. V was shortened by 2 bases and J by 4 bases, with 11 bases between the two germline ends. Germline V gene sequence: CDR1 SEHNR, CDR2 FQNEAQ (reference sequence). CDR3 loop: CASSLMGLVTEAFF. The CDR3, as DNA: TGTGCCAGCAGCTTAATGGGGCTGGTCACTGAAGCTTTCTTT.